What follows are 10 T cell receptor beta chains derived from one specimen sequenced in a study of T cell responses to AZD1222 COVID-19 vaccine. This table comes from immunoSEQ multiplex PCR, and its TCRdb copy is limited to in-frame clones, with some not included. This sample has under 200,000 clones, with around 94% found just once. Sample: peripheral blood, taken on day 0 of AZD1222 vaccination. These receptors originate from an adult in good health.

The V and J genes are TRBV28 and TRBJ1-2, with 8 bases lining up with TRBD1. The V gene end was trimmed by 4 bases and the J gene end by 7 bases; junction bases not matched to a gene: 11. The CDR3 is 15 amino acids. CDR1 and CDR2 from the germline V gene are MDHEN and SYDVKM. The CDR3 nucleotides are TGTGCCAGCAGTTCGGGTCAGGACAGGGTGATTGGCTACACCTTC. Translated: CASSSGQDRVIGYTF.

The chain recombines TRBV5-1 with TRBJ2-2; 7 bases map to TRBD1. Germline V gene sequence: CDR1 SGHRS, CDR2 YFSETQ. The CDR3 runs 18 residues. The V gene end was trimmed by 4 bases and the J gene end by 5 bases; junction bases not matched to a gene: 17. The CDR3 sequence is CASSIGKDPGQLTGELFF. CDR3 coding DNA: TGCGCCAGCAGCATTGGGAAAGATCCGGGACAGCTGACCGGGGAGCTGTTTTTT.

DNA of the CDR3: TGTGCCAGCAGCTTGGGTCAGCCCCAGCATTTT. Translated: CASSLGQPQHF. V usage is TRBV5-8 and J usage is TRBJ1-5; D remains ambiguous. CDR3 length: 11 amino acids. Trimming took 0 bases from V and 6 from J, leaving 1 base between them. CDR1 is SGHTS, CDR2 YDEGEE, per germline.

V is TRBV14 and J is TRBJ2-4; D could derive from TRBD1 or TRBD2 (5 bases each). The V gene's germline CDR1 is SGHDN and CDR2 FVKESK. The CDR3 consists of 15 residues. V was cut by 3 bases and J by 6 bases, with 15 bases left in between. The CDR3 protein is CASSQALGAGNIQYF. The CDR3 DNA is TGTGCCAGCAGCCAGGCTCTAGGGGCGGGAAACATTCAGTACTTC.

About this clone itself: Other DNA sequences of this sample code for an identical CDR3. The chain joins TRBV7-3 to TRBJ2-1; 9 positions agree with TRBD2. CDR1 is SGHTA and CDR2 is FQGTGA in the germline V gene. With 3 bases clipped from V and 0 bases from J, the junction kept 0 bases outside the gene matches. The CDR3 extends over 15 amino acids. CDR3 bases: TGTGCCAGCAGCTTTAGCGGGAGCTCCTACAATGAGCAGTTCTTC. It yields the protein CASSFSGSSYNEQFF.

The J gene is TRBJ2-2, the V gene TRBV15; 11 positions match TRBD2. CDR3 length: 16 residues. Germline-derived CDR1 and CDR2 are LNHNV and YYDKDF (reference sequence). Unmatched junction bases numbered 4, after V lost 2 bases and J lost 5 bases. DNA of the CDR3: TGTGCCACCAGCAGACCTCGACTAGCGGGGACCGGGGAGCTGTTTTTT. This translates into CATSRPRLAGTGELFF.

This chain links TRBV10-2 with TRBJ1-5, with unresolved D. Germline V CDR1 and CDR2: WSHSY, SAAADI. The CDR3 spans 14 residues. Trimming pared 1 base from V and 6 bases from J, leaving 10 bases between. CDR3 sequence (DNA): TGCGCCAGCAGTGAGTTGGGGATGGGTCAGCCCCAGCATTTT. Translated, it gives CASSELGMGQPQHF.

The CDR3 loop is CASSEKKVGGFTNEQFF. CDR3 in DNA: TGCGCCAGCAGTGAAAAAAAGGTGGGAGGCTTTACAAATGAGCAGTTCTTC. This chain uses TRBV10-1 with TRBJ2-1; TRBD2 is a possible D gene (6 bases). Germline-derived CDR1 and CDR2 are WNHNN and SYGVQD (reference sequence). The CDR3 sequence is 17 residues long. V dropped 3 bases and J dropped 7 bases, with 22 bases sitting between them.

V and J are TRBV27 and TRBJ1-5; a possible D gene is TRBD1 (5 bases). V was pared by 6 bases and J by 7 bases, with 16 bases between. The CDR3 has 14 amino acids. Germline loops: CDR1 MNHEY, CDR2 SMNVEV (reference sequence). The CDR3 is CASRPRVSGQPQHF. The CDR3 coding sequence is TGTGCCAGCAGACCCAGGGTTTCGGGACAGCCCCAGCATTTT.

V gene TRBV19 combines with J gene TRBJ2-2; TRBD2 matches 9 bases. V was clipped by 4 bases and J by 1 base; unmatched bases: 7. The CDR3 spans 17 residues. Germline CDR1 and CDR2: LNHDA and SQIVND (reference sequence). The CDR3 nucleotides are TGTGCCAGTAGTAGGAGGCGACTAGCGGTGAACACCGGGGAGCTGTTTTTT. It specifies CASSRRRLAVNTGELFF.